A selection of T cell receptor beta chains follows, all from one sample in a study of memory CD4+ T cells and cytomegalovirus serostatus. Method: immunoSEQ multiplex PCR; TCRdb's copy keeps in-frame clones and lacks some. The sample comprises roughly 40,000 clones, roughly 80% of which are singletons, and approximately 0.78% rests with the top ten. Sequenced input: memory CD4+ T cells from blood. These receptors were obtained from an adult in good health and CMV-seronegative. Each CDR3 is given with its conserved first and last residue. A D gene is named only where the DNA matches it firmly. Not all rows give a size; the values are once, few, many and, for expanded clones, a class.

>TRBD1|NA|TRBJ2-7|TRBV11-2|15
CASSPGQESSYEQYF
TGTGCCAGCAGCCCGGGACAGGAAAGCTCCTACGAGCAGTACTTC
>NA|NA|TRBJ1-3|TRBV16|16
CASSQYDLNSGNTIYF
TGTGCCAGCAGCCAATACGATCTCAACTCTGGAAACACCATATATTTT
>NA|NA|TRBJ2-7|TRBV7-8|14
CASTQSGLHGEQYF
TGTGCCAGCACCCAATCCGGGCTTCACGGCGAGCAGTACTTC
>TRBD1|NA|TRBJ1-2|TRBV5-6|15
CASSPDRGVTYGYTF
TGTGCCAGCAGCCCCGACAGGGGAGTAACCTATGGCTACACCTTC
>NA|NA|TRBJ1-2|TRBV7-9|14
CASSLAPPGTGYTF
TGTGCCAGCAGCTTAGCTCCCCCCGGTACCGGCTACACCTTC
>TRBD1|NA|TRBJ1-1|TRBV10-3|13
CAIRGQLNTEAFF
TGTGCCATCAGGGGACAGTTGAACACTGAAGCTTTCTTT
>TRBD1|NA|TRBJ1-2|TRBV6-1|17
CASSERGVGDRGYGYTF
TGTGCCAGCAGTGAAAGGGGGGTAGGGGACAGAGGTTATGGCTACACCTTC
>TRBD2|NA|TRBJ2-5|TRBV2|16
CASSGTSGGRQETQYF
TGTGCCAGCAGTGGGACTAGCGGGGGGCGCCAAGAGACCCAGTACTTC
>TRBD1|NA|TRBJ1-1|TRBV5-5|18
CASTDPGTGGFVNTEAFF
TGTGCCAGCACCGACCCCGGGACAGGGGGCTTCGTGAACACTGAAGCTTTCTTT
>NA|NA|TRBJ2-7|TRBV7-9|16
CASSPKFRISTYEQYF
TGTGCCAGCAGCCCAAAGTTTAGGATAAGTACCTACGAGCAGTACTTC
>NA|NA|TRBJ2-1|TRBV6-5|15
CASSYTSFSYNEQFF
TGTGCCAGCAGTTACACTAGCTTCTCCTACAATGAGCAGTTCTTC
>NA|NA|TRBJ2-3|TRBV4-1|14
CASSFGGPPDTQYF
TGCGCCAGCAGCTTCGGGGGGCCCCCAGATACGCAGTATTTT
>TRBD1|NA|TRBJ1-5|TRBV12-5|17
CASGFHIGQDSNQPQHF
TGTGCTAGTGGTTTCCATATCGGACAGGATAGCAATCAGCCCCAGCATTTT
>NA|NA|TRBJ1-1|TRBV29-1|12
CSVGGDRTEAFF
TGCAGCGTTGGAGGGGATAGGACTGAAGCTTTCTTT
>NA|medium-sized|TRBJ1-4|TRBV7-8|13
CASSRGVNEKLFF
TGTGCCAGCAGTCGGGGGGTAAATGAAAAACTGTTTTTT
>TRBD1|NA|TRBJ1-2|TRBV11-2|13
CASSGYRGNGYTF
TGTGCCAGCAGCGGATACAGGGGGAACGGCTACACCTTC
>TRBD2|NA|TRBJ2-1|TRBV19|17
CASSMVTSGISYNEQFF
TGTGCCAGTAGTATGGTGACTAGCGGGATCTCCTACAATGAGCAGTTCTTC
>NA|NA|TRBJ2-5|TRBV6-5|14
CASSFQRRQETQYF
TGTGCCAGCAGTTTCCAGCGGAGACAAGAGACCCAGTACTTC
>NA|NA|TRBJ1-6|TRBV7-9|14
CASGSGTYNSPLHF
TGTGCCAGCGGATCGGGAACTTATAATTCACCCCTCCACTTT
>NA|NA|TRBJ2-3|TRBV7-9|16
CASSLAEGSLTDTQYF
TGTGCCAGCAGCTTAGCGGAGGGTTCCCTCACAGATACGCAGTATTTT
>TRBD1|NA|TRBJ1-4|TRBV4-2|17
CASSQVAGTAFGEKLFF
TGTGCCAGCAGCCAAGTTGCTGGGACAGCCTTCGGGGAAAAACTGTTTTTT
>TRBD1|few|TRBJ1-2|TRBV2|13
CASSGDSGYGYTF
TGTGCCAGCAGTGGGGACAGTGGCTATGGCTACACCTTC
>NA|NA|TRBJ2-7|TRBV11-3|15
CASSLGGTLSYEQYF
TGTGCCAGCAGCTTAGGCGGGACTCTGTCCTACGAGCAGTACTTC
>NA|NA|TRBJ2-3|TRBV6-5|15
CASRPLGESTDTQYF
TGTGCCAGCAGGCCCCTAGGGGAAAGCACAGATACGCAGTATTTT
>NA|NA|TRBJ1-1|TRBV6-6|12
CASSYSYTEAFF
TGTGCCAGCAGTTACTCCTACACTGAAGCTTTCTTT
>NA|NA|TRBJ1-1|TRBV18|14
CASSPQDKNTEAFF
TGTGCCAGCTCACCACAGGACAAGAACACTGAAGCTTTCTTT
>NA|NA|TRBJ1-1|TRBV9|15
CASSFSGAGGTEAFF
TGTGCCAGCAGCTTCTCCGGGGCCGGGGGGACTGAAGCTTTCTTT
>TRBD1|NA|TRBJ1-4|TRBV5-4|14
CASSYGTGAEKLFF
TGTGCCAGCAGCTACGGGACAGGGGCTGAAAAACTGTTTTTT
>TRBD1|NA|TRBJ1-2|TRBV30|12
CAWKGGSYGYTF
TGTGCCTGGAAAGGGGGCTCCTATGGCTACACCTTC
>NA|NA|TRBJ2-1|TRBV6-1|14
CATSRGAGPNEQFF
TGTGCCACCTCCAGGGGCGCCGGTCCCAATGAGCAGTTCTTC
>NA|NA|TRBJ2-3|TRBV5-1|16
CASSLEGTGGADTQYF
TGCGCCAGCAGCTTGGAAGGAACAGGAGGGGCAGATACGCAGTATTTT
>NA|NA|TRBJ1-1|TRBV4-1|14
CASRTGRLNTEAFF
TGCGCCAGCAGGACGGGACGTCTGAACACTGAAGCTTTCTTT
>NA|NA|TRBJ1-3|TRBV9|15
CASSVQGNDGNTIYF
TGTGCCAGCAGCGTACAGGGAAATGATGGAAACACCATATATTTT
>NA|NA|TRBJ1-5|TRBV19|17
CASSIARSDYSNQPQHF
TGTGCCAGTAGTATAGCCAGAAGTGACTATAGCAATCAGCCCCAGCATTTT
>TRBD2|once|TRBJ2-1|TRBV18|15
CASSPGQRGAGEQFF
TGTGCCAGCTCACCGGGCCAGCGGGGGGCTGGGGAGCAGTTCTTC
>TRBD1|NA|TRBJ1-1|TRBV25-1|15
CASSEDRGGVAEAFF
TGTGCCAGCAGTGAGGACAGGGGAGGAGTTGCTGAAGCTTTCTTT
>NA|NA|TRBJ1-5|TRBV27|14
CASSFPGPGQPQHF
TGTGCCAGCAGTTTTCCGGGGCCGGGCCAGCCCCAGCATTTT
>NA|NA|TRBJ2-3|TRBV11-2|14
CASSLGFITDTQYF
TGTGCCAGCAGCTTAGGGTTTATCACAGATACGCAGTATTTT
>NA|NA|TRBJ1-1|TRBV4-1|16
CASSSNRQGMNTEAFF
TGCGCCAGCAGCTCAAATCGCCAGGGGATGAACACTGAAGCTTTCTTT
>TRBD1|NA|TRBJ1-4|TRBV9|15
CASSATDRAGEKLFF
TGTGCCAGCAGCGCCACTGACAGGGCTGGGGAAAAACTGTTTTTT
>NA|NA|TRBJ1-2|TRBV19|16
CASSRQGSTANYGYTF
TGTGCCAGTAGTAGGCAGGGCAGTACGGCTAACTATGGCTACACCTTC
>TRBD1|NA|TRBJ1-2|TRBV9|16
CASSVENRGQSNGYTF
TGTGCCAGCAGCGTAGAAAACAGGGGGCAAAGCAATGGCTACACCTTC
>NA|NA|TRBJ1-3|TRBV7-7|14
CASSLSGVGNTIYF
TGTGCCAGCAGCTTATCAGGTGTCGGAAACACCATATATTTT
>NA|NA|TRBJ1-5|TRBV25-1|12
CASSEGVQPQHF
TGTGCCAGCAGTGAAGGAGTTCAGCCCCAGCATTTT